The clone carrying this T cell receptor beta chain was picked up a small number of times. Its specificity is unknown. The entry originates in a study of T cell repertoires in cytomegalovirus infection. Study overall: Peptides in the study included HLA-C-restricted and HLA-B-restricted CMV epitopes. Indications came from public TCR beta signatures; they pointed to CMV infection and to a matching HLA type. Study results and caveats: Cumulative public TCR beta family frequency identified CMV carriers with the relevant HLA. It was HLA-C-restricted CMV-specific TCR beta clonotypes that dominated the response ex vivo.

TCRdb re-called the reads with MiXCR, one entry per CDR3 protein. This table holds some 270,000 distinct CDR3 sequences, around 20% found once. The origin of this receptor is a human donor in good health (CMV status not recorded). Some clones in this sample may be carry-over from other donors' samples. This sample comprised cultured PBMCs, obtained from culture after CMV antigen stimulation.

For the CDR3, the DNA is TGTGCCAGCAGCTTATACGAGGTCGGGAGAGGAGTTTACAATGAGCAGTTCTTC. Translated, it gives CASSLYEVGRGVYNEQFF. This chain links TRBV7-8 with TRBJ2-1, with a weak D call TRBD2 (6 bases). This CDR3 contains 18 residues. Looked up from germline, CDR1 is SGHVS and CDR2 is FQNEAQ. V lost 2 bases and J 4 bases, leaving 21 bases between the germline ends.